This record concerns one T cell receptor (beta chain) sequence. This sample is drawn from a study of blood T cell repertoires in COVID-19. The table came from immunoSEQ multiplex PCR; TCRdb's copy has only in-frame clones and leaves some out. The sample holds more than 200,000 clones, roughly 80% seen once. V trimming: 5 bases; J trimming: 3 bases; junction bases outside the gene matches: 6. This CDR3 has 15 residues. Germline assignment: CDR1 KGHDR and CDR2 SFDVKD. Sequencing used peripheral blood. This TCR came from a woman between 40 and 55 years old with active or convalescent COVID-19. The gene calls are TRBV24-1 and TRBJ1-2; 9 nucleotides line up with TRBD1. The DNA for the CDR3 is TGTGCCACCAGTGGTCCGGGACAGGGTGACTATGGCTACACCTTC. This encodes CATSGPGQGDYGYTF.